The clone carrying this T cell receptor (beta chain) was detected a few times. The record originates from a study of human T cells and chemical hapten exposure. Time point in this sample: patch test 2, 6 weeks after DPC sensitization. Specified treatment: therapeutic diphenylcyclopropenone sensitization with weekly scalp DPC. TCRdb re-analysed the RACE reads in MiXCR, keeping a single row per CDR3 protein. This table holds about 400,000 distinct CDR3 sequences, about 6% found once. With 0 bases removed from V and 5 bases from J, the gap between germline ends came to 16 bases. Germline CDR1 reads LGHDT; CDR2 reads YNNKEL (reference sequence). This CDR3 comprises 16 residues.

This TCR was recovered from a woman aged 18-35 years with alopecia areata. Some clones in this sample may be carry-over from other donors' samples. The V call is TRBV3-1, the J call TRBJ2-5; no firm D call. This specimen consisted of whole blood, obtained in connection with sensitization to the hapten diphenylcyclopropenone (DPC). The CDR3 nucleotides are TGTGCCAGCAGCCAAGATACGGCAGGTGGTCGGGAGACCCAGTACTTC. It translates to CASSQDTAGGRETQYF.